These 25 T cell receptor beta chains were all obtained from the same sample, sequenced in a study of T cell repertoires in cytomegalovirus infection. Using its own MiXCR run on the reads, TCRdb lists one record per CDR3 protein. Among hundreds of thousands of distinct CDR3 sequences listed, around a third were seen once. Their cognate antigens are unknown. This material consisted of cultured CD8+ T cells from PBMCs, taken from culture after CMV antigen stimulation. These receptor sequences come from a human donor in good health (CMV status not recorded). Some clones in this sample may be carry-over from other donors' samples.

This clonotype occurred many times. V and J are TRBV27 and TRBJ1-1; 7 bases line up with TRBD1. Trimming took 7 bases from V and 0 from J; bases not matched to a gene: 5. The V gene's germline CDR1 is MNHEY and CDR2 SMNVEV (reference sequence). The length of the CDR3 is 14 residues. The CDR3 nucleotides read TGTGCCAGCAAACGGGACAGTATGAACACTGAAGCTTTCTTT. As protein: CASKRDSMNTEAFF.

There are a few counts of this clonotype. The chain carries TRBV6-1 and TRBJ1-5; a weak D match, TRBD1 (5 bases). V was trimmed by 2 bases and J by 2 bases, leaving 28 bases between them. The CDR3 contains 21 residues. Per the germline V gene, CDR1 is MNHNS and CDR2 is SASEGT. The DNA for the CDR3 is TGTGCCAGCAGTGAAATGGTAGGGGAAAAGGTTCGAAGTCTGGGCAATCAGCCCCAGCATTTT. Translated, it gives CASSEMVGEKVRSLGNQPQHF.

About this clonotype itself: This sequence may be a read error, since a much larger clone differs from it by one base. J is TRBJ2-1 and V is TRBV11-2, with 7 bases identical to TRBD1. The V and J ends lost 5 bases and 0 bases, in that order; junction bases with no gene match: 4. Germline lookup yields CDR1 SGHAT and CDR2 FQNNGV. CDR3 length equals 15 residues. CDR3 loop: CASSKTGSSYNEQFF. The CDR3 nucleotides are TGTGCCAGCAGCAAGACAGGGAGCTCCTACAATGAGCAGTTCTTC.

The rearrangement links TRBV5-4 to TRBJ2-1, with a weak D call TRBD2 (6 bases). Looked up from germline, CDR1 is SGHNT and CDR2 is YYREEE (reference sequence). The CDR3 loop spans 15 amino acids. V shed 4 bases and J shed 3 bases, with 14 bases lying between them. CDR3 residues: CASSPGLANYNEQFF. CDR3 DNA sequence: TGTGCCAGCAGCCCGGGACTTGCCAACTACAATGAGCAGTTCTTC.

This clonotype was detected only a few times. The chain's CDR3 is CASSLSPNNQPQHF. CDR3 nucleotides: TGTGCCAGCAGTTTATCACCCAACAATCAGCCCCAGCATTTT. V usage is TRBV27 and J usage is TRBJ1-5; unclear D gene. Per germline, CDR1 MNHEY and CDR2 SMNVEV (reference sequence). Trimming stripped 0 bases from V and 3 bases from J, with 6 bases between. This CDR3 contains 14 residues.

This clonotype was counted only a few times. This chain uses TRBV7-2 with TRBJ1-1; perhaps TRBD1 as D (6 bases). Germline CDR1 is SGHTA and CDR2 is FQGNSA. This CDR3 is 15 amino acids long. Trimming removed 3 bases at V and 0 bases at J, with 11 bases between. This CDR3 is CASSFGGLMNTEAFF. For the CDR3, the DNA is TGTGCCAGCAGCTTTGGGGGCCTGATGAACACTGAAGCTTTCTTT.

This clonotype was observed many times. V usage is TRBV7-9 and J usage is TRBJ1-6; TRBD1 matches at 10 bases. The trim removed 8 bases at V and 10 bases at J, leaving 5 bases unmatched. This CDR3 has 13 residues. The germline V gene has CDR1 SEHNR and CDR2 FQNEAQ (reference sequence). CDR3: CASGTGVGSPLHF. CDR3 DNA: TGTGCCAGCGGGACAGGGGTAGGGTCACCCCTCCACTTT.

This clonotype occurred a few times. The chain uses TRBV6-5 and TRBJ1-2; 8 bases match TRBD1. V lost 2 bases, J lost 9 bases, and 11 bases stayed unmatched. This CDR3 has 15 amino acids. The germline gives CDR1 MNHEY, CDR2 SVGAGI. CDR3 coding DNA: TGTGCCAGCAGTTACCCCTACAGGGGGAGATGGAGCTACACCTTC. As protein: CASSYPYRGRWSYTF.

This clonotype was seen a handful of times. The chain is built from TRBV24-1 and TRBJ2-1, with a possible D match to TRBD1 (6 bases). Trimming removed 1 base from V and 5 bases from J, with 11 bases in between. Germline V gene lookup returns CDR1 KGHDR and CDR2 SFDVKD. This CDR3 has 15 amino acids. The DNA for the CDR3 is TGTGCCACCAGTGATTTAAGGGGGTTGAACAATGAGCAGTTCTTC. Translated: CATSDLRGLNNEQFF.

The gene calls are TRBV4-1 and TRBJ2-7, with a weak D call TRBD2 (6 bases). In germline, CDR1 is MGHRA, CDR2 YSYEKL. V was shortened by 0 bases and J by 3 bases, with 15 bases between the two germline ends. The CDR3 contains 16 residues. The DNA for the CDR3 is TGCGCCAGCAGCCAAGAGGCCCTTGGCGGGGTCTACGAGCAGTACTTC. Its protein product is CASSQEALGGVYEQYF.

CDR3 protein: CASSLATGGSYGYTF. CDR3 in DNA: TGTGCCAGCAGCTTGGCTACAGGGGGCAGTTATGGCTACACCTTC. The chain uses TRBV5-4 and TRBJ1-2; 9 positions match TRBD1. The CDR3 spans 15 residues. Germline-derived CDR1 and CDR2 are SGHNT and YYREEE (reference sequence). V trimming: 0 bases; J trimming: 5 bases; junction bases outside the gene matches: 5.

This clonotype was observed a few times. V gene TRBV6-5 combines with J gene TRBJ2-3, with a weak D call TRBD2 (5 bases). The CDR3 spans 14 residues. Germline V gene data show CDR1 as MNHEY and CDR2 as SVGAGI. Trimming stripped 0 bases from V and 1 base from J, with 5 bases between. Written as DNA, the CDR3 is TGTGCCAGCAGTTACTCGGAGGGCACAGATACGCAGTATTTT. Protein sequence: CASSYSEGTDTQYF.

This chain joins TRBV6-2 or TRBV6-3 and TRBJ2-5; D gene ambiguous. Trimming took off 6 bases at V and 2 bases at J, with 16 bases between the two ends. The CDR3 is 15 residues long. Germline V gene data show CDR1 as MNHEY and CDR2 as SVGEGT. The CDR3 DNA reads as TGTGCCAGCAGGGATGGGCCAGCCCAGCAAGAGACCCAGTACTTC. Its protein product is CASRDGPAQQETQYF.

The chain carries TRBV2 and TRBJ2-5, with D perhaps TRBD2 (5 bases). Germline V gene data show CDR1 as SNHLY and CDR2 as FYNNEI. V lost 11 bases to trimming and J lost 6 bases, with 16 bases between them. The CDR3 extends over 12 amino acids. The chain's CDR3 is CASDGVEKTQYF. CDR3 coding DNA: TGTGCCTCCGACGGGGTAGAGAAGACCCAGTACTTC.

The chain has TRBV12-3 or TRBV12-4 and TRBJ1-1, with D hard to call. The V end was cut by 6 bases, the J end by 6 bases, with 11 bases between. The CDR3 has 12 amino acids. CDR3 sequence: CASSLMGSEAFF. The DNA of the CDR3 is TGTGCCAGCAGCCTAATGGGTTCTGAAGCTTTCTTT.

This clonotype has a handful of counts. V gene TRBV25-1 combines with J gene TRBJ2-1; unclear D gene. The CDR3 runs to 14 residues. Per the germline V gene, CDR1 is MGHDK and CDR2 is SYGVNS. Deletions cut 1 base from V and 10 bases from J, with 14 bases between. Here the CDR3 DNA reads TGTGCCAGCAGTGAATTGCGGCTCGGCGCGGAGCAGTTCTTC. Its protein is CASSELRLGAEQFF. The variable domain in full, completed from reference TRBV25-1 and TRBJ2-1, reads EADIYQTPRYLVIGTGKKITLECSQTMGHDKMYWYQQDPGMELHLIHYSYGVNSTEKGDLSSESTVSRIRTEHFPLTLESARPSHTSQYLCASSELRLGAEQFFGPGTRLTVL.

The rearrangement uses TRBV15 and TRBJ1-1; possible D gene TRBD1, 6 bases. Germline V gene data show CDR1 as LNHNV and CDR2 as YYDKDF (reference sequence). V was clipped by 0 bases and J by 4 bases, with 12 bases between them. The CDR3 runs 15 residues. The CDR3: CATSRDRGATTEAFF. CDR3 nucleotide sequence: TGTGCCACCAGCAGAGATAGGGGGGCGACCACTGAAGCTTTCTTT.

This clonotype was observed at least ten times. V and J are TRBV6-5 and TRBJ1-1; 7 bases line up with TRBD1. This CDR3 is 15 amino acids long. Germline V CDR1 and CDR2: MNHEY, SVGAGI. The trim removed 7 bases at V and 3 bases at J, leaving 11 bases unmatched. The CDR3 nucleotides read TGTGCCAGCAAACCTGACAGGGTCTGGTACACTGAAGCTTTCTTT. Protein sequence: CASKPDRVWYTEAFF.

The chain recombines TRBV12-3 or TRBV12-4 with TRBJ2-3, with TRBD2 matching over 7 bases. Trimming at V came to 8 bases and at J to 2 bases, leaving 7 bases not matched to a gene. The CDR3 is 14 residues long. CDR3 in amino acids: CASGRGFYTDTQYF. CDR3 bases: TGTGCCAGCGGGCGGGGGTTCTACACAGATACGCAGTATTTT.

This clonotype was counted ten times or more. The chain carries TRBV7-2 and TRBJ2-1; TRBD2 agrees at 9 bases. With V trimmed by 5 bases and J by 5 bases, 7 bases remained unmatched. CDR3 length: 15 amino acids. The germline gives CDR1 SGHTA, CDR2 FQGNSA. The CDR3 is CASSRISSGDNEQFF. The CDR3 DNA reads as TGTGCCAGCAGCCGAATATCTAGCGGGGACAATGAGCAGTTCTTC.

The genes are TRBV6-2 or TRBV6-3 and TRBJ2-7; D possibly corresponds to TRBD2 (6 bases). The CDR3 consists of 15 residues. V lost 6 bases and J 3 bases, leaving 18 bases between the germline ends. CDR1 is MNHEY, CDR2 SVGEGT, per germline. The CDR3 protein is CASSRGLGLSYEQYF. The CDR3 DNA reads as TGTGCCAGCAGCCGAGGGTTGGGACTGAGCTACGAGCAGTACTTC.

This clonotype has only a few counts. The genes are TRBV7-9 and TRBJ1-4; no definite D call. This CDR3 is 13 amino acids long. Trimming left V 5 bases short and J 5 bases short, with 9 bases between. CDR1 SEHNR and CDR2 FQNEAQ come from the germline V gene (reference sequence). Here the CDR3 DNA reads TGTGCCAGCAGCGCGGCAGGCAATGAAAAACTGTTTTTT. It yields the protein CASSAAGNEKLFF.

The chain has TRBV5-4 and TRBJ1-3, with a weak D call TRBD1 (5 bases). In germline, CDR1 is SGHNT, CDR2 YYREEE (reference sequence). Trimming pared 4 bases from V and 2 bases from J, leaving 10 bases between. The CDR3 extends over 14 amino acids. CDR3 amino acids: CASSGSGTGNTIYF. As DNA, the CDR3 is TGTGCCAGCAGCGGATCAGGGACTGGAAACACCATATATTTT.

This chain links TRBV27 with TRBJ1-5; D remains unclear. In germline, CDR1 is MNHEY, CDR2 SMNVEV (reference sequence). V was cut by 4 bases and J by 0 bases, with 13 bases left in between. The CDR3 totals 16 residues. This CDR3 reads CASSSKATYSNQPQHF. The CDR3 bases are TGTGCCAGCAGTTCGAAGGCTACTTATAGCAATCAGCCCCAGCATTTT.

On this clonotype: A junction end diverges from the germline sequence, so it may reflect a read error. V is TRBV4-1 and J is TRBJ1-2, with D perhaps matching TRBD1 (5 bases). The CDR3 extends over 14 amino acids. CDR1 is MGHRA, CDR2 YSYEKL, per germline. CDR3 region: CASSQVAGRSGYTF. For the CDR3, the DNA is TGTGCCAGCAGCCAAGTCGCAGGGCGAAGTGGCTACACCTTC.